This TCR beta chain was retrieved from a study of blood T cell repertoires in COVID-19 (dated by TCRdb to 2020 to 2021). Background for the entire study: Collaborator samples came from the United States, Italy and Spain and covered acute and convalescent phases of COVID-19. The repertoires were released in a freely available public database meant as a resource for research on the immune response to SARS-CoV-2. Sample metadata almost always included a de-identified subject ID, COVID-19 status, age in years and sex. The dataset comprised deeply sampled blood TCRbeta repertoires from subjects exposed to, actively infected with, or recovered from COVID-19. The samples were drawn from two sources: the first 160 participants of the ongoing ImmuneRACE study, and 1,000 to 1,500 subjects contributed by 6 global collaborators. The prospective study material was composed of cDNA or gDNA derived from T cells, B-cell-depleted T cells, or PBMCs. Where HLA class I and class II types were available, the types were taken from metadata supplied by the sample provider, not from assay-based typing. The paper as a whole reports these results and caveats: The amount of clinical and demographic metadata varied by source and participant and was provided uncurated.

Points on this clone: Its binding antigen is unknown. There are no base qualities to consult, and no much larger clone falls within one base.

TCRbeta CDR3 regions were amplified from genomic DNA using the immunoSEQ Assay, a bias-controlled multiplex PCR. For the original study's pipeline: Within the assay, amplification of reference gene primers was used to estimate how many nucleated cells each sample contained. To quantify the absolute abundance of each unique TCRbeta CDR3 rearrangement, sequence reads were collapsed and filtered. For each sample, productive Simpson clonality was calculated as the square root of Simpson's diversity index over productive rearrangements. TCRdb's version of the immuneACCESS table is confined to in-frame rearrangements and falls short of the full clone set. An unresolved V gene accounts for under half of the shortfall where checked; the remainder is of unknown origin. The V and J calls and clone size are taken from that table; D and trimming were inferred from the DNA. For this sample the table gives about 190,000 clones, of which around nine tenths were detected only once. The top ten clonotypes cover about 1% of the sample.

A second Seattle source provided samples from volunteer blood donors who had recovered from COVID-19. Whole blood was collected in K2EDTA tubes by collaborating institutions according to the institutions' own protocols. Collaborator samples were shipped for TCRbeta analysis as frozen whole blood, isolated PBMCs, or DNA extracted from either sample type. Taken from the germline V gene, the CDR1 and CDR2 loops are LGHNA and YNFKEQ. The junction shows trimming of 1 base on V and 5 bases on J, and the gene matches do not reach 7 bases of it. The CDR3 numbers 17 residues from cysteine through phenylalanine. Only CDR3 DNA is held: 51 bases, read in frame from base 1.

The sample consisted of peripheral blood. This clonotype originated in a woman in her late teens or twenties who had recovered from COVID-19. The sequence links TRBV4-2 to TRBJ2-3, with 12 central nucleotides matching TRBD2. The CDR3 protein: CASSQGRLAGDGDTQYF. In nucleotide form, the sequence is TGTGCCAGCAGCCAAGGCAGACTAGCGGGAGATGGAGATACGCAGTATTTT.